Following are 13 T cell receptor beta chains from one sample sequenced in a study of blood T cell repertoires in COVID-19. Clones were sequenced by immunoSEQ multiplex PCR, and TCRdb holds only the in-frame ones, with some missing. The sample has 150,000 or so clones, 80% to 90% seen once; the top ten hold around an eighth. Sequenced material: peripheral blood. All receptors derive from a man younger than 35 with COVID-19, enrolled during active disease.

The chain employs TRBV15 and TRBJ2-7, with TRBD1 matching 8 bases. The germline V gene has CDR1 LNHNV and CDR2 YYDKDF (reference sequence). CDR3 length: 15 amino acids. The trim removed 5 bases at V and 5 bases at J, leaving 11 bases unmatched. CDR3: CATSQDRGVRHEQYF. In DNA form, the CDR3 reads TGTGCCACCAGCCAAGACAGGGGCGTCCGGCACGAGCAGTACTTC.

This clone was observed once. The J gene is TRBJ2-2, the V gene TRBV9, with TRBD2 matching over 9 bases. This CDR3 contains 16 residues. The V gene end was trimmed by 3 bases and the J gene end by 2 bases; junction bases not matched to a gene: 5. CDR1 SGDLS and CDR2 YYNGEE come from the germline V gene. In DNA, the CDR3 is TGTGCCAGCAGCGACCGACTAGCGGTTAACACCGGGGAGCTGTTTTTT. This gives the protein CASSDRLAVNTGELFF.

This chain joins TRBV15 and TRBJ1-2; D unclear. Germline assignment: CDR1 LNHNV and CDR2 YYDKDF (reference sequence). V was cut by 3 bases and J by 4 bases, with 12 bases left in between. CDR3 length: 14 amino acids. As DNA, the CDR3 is TGTGCCACCAGCAGCCGTCGGAGGGCCTATGGCTACACCTTC. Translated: CATSSRRRAYGYTF.

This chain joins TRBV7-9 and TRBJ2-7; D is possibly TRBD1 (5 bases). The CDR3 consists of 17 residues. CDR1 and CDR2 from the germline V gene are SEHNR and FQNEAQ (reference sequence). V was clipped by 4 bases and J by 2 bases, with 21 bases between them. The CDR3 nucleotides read TGTGCCAGCAGCTCGGAAGGGATAGGGGCTGACGCCTACGAGCAGTACTTC. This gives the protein CASSSEGIGADAYEQYF.

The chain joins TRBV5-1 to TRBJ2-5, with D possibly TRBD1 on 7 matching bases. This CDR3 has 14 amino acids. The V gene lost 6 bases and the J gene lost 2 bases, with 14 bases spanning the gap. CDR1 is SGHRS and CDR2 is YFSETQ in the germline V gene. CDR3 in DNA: TGCGCCAGCACTGGAGGGGGCCTGCAAGAGACCCAGTACTTC. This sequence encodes CASTGGGLQETQYF.

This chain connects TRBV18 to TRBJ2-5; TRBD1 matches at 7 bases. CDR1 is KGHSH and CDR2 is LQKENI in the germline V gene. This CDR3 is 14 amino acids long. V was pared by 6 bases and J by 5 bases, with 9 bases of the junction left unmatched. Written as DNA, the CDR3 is TGTGCCAGCTCTCCGACAGGGTCCGGGGAGACCCAGTACTTC. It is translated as CASSPTGSGETQYF.

CDR3 loop: CAISPGETQYF. In nucleotides, the CDR3 is TGTGCCATCAGCCCCGGAGAGACCCAGTACTTC. The chain links TRBV10-3 to TRBJ2-5, with D hard to call. The CDR3 spans 11 residues. Trimming shortened V by 6 bases and J by 4 bases, and 6 bases separated the two germline ends. Germline-derived CDR1 and CDR2 are ENHRY and SYGVKD.

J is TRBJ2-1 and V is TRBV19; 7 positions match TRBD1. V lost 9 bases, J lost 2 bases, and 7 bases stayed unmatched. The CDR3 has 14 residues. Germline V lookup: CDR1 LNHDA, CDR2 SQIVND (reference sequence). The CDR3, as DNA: TGTGCCAGGGAGGCCGGGACAGCCTACAATGAGCAGTTCTTC. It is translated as CAREAGTAYNEQFF.

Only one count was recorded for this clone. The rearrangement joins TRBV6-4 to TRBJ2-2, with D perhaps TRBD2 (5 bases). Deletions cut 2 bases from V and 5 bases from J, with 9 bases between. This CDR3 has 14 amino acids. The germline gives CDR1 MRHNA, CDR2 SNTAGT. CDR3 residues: CASSDGTSTGELFF. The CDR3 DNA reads TGTGCCAGCAGTGACGGTACTAGTACCGGGGAGCTGTTTTTT.

The CDR3 nucleotides read TGTGCCAGCAGTTACGCTGGGACATTTAACACTGAAGCTTTCTTT. As protein: CASSYAGTFNTEAFF. The genes are TRBV6-2 or TRBV6-3 and TRBJ1-1; maybe TRBD1 (6 bases). The V and J ends lost 2 bases and 2 bases respectively, with 12 bases between them. The CDR3 covers 15 residues. Germline lookup yields CDR1 MNHEY and CDR2 SVGEGT.

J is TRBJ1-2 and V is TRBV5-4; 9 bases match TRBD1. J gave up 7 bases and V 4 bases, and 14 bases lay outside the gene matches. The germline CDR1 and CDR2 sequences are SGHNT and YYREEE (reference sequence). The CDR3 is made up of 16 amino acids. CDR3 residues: CASSRPYTGGNGGYTF. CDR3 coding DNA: TGTGCCAGCAGCAGACCTTATACAGGGGGCAATGGTGGCTACACCTTC.

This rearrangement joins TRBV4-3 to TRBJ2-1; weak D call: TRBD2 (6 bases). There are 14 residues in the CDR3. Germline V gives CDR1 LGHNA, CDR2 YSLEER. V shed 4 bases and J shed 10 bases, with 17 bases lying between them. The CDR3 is CASSRGLGPAEQFF. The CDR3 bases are TGCGCCAGCAGCCGGGGACTGGGGCCGGCGGAGCAGTTCTTC.

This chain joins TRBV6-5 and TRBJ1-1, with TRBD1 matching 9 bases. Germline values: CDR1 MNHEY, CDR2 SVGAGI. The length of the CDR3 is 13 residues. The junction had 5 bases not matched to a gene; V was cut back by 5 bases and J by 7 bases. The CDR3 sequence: CASSIGQGFEAFF. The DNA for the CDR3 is TGTGCCAGCAGTATAGGACAGGGGTTTGAAGCTTTCTTT.